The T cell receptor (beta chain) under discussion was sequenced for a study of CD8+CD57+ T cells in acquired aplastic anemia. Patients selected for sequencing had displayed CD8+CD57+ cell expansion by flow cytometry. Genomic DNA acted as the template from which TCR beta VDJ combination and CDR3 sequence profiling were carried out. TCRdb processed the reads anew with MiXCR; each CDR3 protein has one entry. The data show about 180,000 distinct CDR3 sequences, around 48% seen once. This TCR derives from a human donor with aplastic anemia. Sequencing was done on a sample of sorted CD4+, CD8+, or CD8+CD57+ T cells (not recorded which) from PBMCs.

The CDR3 bases are TGTGCCAGCAGCTTGGACAGGGCGGGGAATTCACCCCTCCACTTT. Protein: CASSLDRAGNSPLHF. The chain recombines TRBV7-7 with TRBJ1-6; TRBD1 matches 8 bases. CDR1 and CDR2 from the germline V gene are SSHAT and FNYEAQ (reference sequence). CDR3 length: 15 residues. V lost 3 bases to trimming and J lost 7 bases; unmatched junction nucleotides: 5.